The subject of this entry is one TCR beta chain. The germline V gene has CDR1 KGHSH and CDR2 LQKENI. V dropped 4 bases and J dropped 10 bases, with 20 bases sitting between them. This CDR3 is 16 amino acids long. These data originate in a study of cytomegalovirus exposure and HLA in healthy donors. Researchers ran the PCR with 60 Vbeta and 13 Jbeta primers. TCRdb keeps only in-frame clones here, not all; method: immunoSEQ multiplex PCR. The sample has some 50,000 clones, about 70% seen once. The sequencing sample was made of PBMCs. The gene calls are TRBV18 and TRBJ1-6, with D possibly matching TRBD1 (5 bases). This TCR derives from a woman between 45 and 60 years old in good health and CMV-seropositive. The CDR3, as DNA: TGTGCCAGCTCACGCGACCACGGGACTGGGCAATCACCCCTCCACTTT. Residues: CASSRDHGTGQSPLHF.